This T cell receptor (beta chain) came from a study of blood T cell repertoires in COVID-19. About the study: COVID-19 samples, acute and convalescent, were from the United States, Italy and Spain. Sources were T cells, B-cell-depleted T cells, or PBMCs; the material itself was cDNA or gDNA.

Trimming cost V 3 bases and J 0 bases, with 7 bases left between them. CDR1 and CDR2 from the germline V gene are SGHNT and YYREEE (reference sequence). The length of the CDR3 is 13 residues. TCRdb's table, derived via immunoSEQ multiplex PCR, lists solely in-frame clones and lacks some. This table holds over 70,000 clones, roughly 80% found once. The V gene is TRBV5-4, the J gene TRBJ2-7, with D tentatively TRBD1 (6 bases). This TCR came from a man in his 70s with COVID-19, enrolled during active disease. The sequencing sample was made of peripheral blood. The CDR3 sequence: CASSSDSSYEQYF. In DNA, the CDR3 is TGTGCCAGCAGCTCGGACAGCTCCTACGAGCAGTACTTC.